This T cell receptor beta chain derives from a study of blood T cell repertoires in COVID-19. Study overall: PBMCs, B-cell-depleted T cells, or T cells were the source of the cDNA or gDNA that made up the material.

The trim removed 4 bases at V and 4 bases at J, leaving 7 bases unmatched. Germline-derived CDR1 and CDR2 are SGHTA and FQGTGA. The CDR3 has 15 residues. Seattle-derived patients entered the study during active infection and were followed longitudinally. Sequenced by immunoSEQ multiplex PCR; TCRdb stores in-frame clones only, minus some. The sample has about 130,000 clones, roughly 90% seen once. The source material was peripheral blood. The chain joins TRBV7-3 to TRBJ2-3, with 8 bases that match TRBD2. The source is a man aged 60 to 69 with COVID-19, enrolled during active disease. This CDR3 is CASSWSAGVADTQYF. The CDR3 DNA is TGTGCCAGCAGCTGGTCAGCGGGAGTCGCAGATACGCAGTATTTT.